This TCR beta chain was retrieved from a study of vaccination effects on CD4 cells after COVID-19. Overall study: The median interval between the second dose and post-vaccine sampling was 72 days. Regarding the study as a whole: Convalescent patients were scarce in the study, and it lacked early post-infection timepoints. In healthy vaccinees, only 1 of 255 vaccine-induced clones cross-reacted with common cold coronaviruses. Vaccine- and infection-induced clones showed marked clonal contraction late following vaccination.

Trimming shortened V by 1 base and J by 0 bases, and 10 bases separated the two germline ends. Germline CDR1 reads SGHDT; CDR2 reads YYEEEE. The CDR3 extends over 16 amino acids. The repertoire was sequenced with immunoSEQ multiplex PCR; TCRdb's copy has only in-frame clones and lacks some. Of 30,000 to 45,000 clones in the sample, about 80% are singletons; the top ten hold approximately 2%. Antigen-specific CD4+ T cell clonotypes were called by their expansion after viral peptide-pool culture in ViraFEST. It was after 10 days of culture that CD4+ T cells were isolated. Each person got two doses of an mRNA SARS-CoV-2 vaccine, BNT162b2 or mRNA-1273. A remark on this clone: Antigen unknown.

The genes are TRBV5-6 and TRBJ2-2, with D hard to call. The TCR was taken from a human donor who received a COVID-19 vaccine. Some clones in this sample may be carry-over from other donors' samples. The material was CD4+ T cells from PBMCs cultured with HCoV-NL63 spike peptides, obtained after COVID-19 vaccination. CDR3 amino acids: CASSLNGSPNTGELFF. CDR3 nucleotides: TGTGCCAGCAGCTTGAATGGCTCCCCGAACACCGGGGAGCTGTTTTTT.